A selection of T cell receptor beta chains follows, all from one sample in a study of control samples from healthy donors and cancer patients. Assay: immunoSEQ multiplex PCR; the TCRdb copy retains only in-frame clones and omits some. The table has 150,000 to 200,000 clones, around 88% seen once; the top ten hold around 5%. The sequenced material came from blood. These receptors were obtained from a woman aged 30 to 39 in good health. Each CDR3 is given with its conserved first and last residue. The D gene is left open where the match is weak. Size values are once, few and many counts, or a class for expanded clones, and some rows have none.

D gene: TRBD2; clone size: NA; J gene: TRBJ2-3; V gene: TRBV5-5; CDR3 protein: CASSSLLAGVTDTQYF; CDR3 DNA: TGTGCCAGCAGCTCCTTACTAGCGGGAGTCACAGATACGCAGTATTTT
D gene: NA; clone size: NA; J gene: TRBJ1-1; V gene: TRBV28; CDR3 protein: CASSPRTAPMNTEAFF; CDR3 DNA: TGTGCCAGCAGTCCCCGGACAGCCCCTATGAACACTGAAGCTTTCTTT
D gene: TRBD2; clone size: NA; J gene: TRBJ2-2; V gene: TRBV6-6; CDR3 protein: CASSRTSGGLNTGELFF; CDR3 DNA: TGTGCCAGCAGTCGGACTAGCGGGGGGCTGAACACCGGGGAGCTGTTTTTT
D gene: NA; clone size: NA; J gene: TRBJ2-6; V gene: TRBV19; CDR3 protein: CASSVPAGGANVLTF; CDR3 DNA: TGTGCCAGTAGTGTCCCAGCGGGCGGGGCCAACGTCCTGACTTTC
D gene: NA; clone size: NA; J gene: TRBJ1-2; V gene: TRBV6-4; CDR3 protein: CASSVGSNYGYTF; CDR3 DNA: TGTGCCAGCAGTGTGGGTTCTAACTATGGCTACACCTTC
D gene: NA; clone size: NA; J gene: TRBJ1-2; V gene: TRBV7-9; CDR3 protein: CASSSPRRGGDGYTF; CDR3 DNA: TGTGCCAGCAGCTCCCCAAGACGCGGTGGGGATGGCTACACCTTC
D gene: NA; clone size: NA; J gene: TRBJ2-7; V gene: TRBV13; CDR3 protein: CASSFRGLTYEQYF; CDR3 DNA: TGTGCCAGCAGCTTCCGGGGGCTTACCTACGAGCAGTACTTC
D gene: TRBD1; clone size: NA; J gene: TRBJ1-3; V gene: TRBV6-5; CDR3 protein: CASRGQLSGNTIYF; CDR3 DNA: TGTGCCAGCAGGGGACAGCTCTCTGGAAACACCATATATTTT
D gene: TRBD1; clone size: NA; J gene: TRBJ1-5; V gene: TRBV20-1; CDR3 protein: CSASPAGGILSNQPQHF; CDR3 DNA: TGCAGTGCTAGTCCGGCAGGGGGGATTTTGAGCAATCAGCCCCAGCATTTT
D gene: NA; clone size: NA; J gene: TRBJ1-1; V gene: TRBV4-1; CDR3 protein: CASAGPAGTEAFF; CDR3 DNA: TGCGCCAGCGCGGGTCCGGCCGGCACTGAAGCTTTCTTT
D gene: NA; clone size: NA; J gene: TRBJ2-4; V gene: TRBV19; CDR3 protein: CASSPGLKGRENIQYF; CDR3 DNA: TGTGCCAGTAGTCCCGGTTTGAAGGGTAGGGAAAACATTCAGTACTTC
D gene: NA; clone size: NA; J gene: TRBJ2-2; V gene: TRBV6-5; CDR3 protein: CASSYSLLAGELFF; CDR3 DNA: TGTGCCAGCAGTTACTCCTTGTTGGCCGGGGAGCTGTTTTTT
D gene: TRBD1; clone size: NA; J gene: TRBJ1-2; V gene: TRBV2; CDR3 protein: CASTWDRGYGYTF; CDR3 DNA: TGTGCCAGCACTTGGGACAGGGGTTATGGCTACACCTTC
D gene: TRBD2; clone size: NA; J gene: TRBJ2-1; V gene: TRBV10-3; CDR3 protein: CAISGNLLTGTSGRHINEQFF; CDR3 DNA: TGTGCCATCAGTGGGAACTTATTGACAGGGACTAGCGGGAGACATATCAATGAGCAGTTCTTC
D gene: NA; clone size: NA; J gene: TRBJ1-6; V gene: TRBV3-1/TRBV3-2; CDR3 protein: CASSTGPRNSPLHF; CDR3 DNA: TGTGCCAGCAGTACCGGGCCCCGCAATTCACCCCTCCACTTT
D gene: TRBD2; clone size: NA; J gene: TRBJ2-3; V gene: TRBV6-2/TRBV6-3; CDR3 protein: CASSRLAGGPDTQYF; CDR3 DNA: TGTGCCAGCAGTCGACTAGCGGGAGGGCCAGATACGCAGTATTTT
D gene: NA; clone size: NA; J gene: TRBJ1-2; V gene: TRBV4-1; CDR3 protein: CASSGVANYGYTF; CDR3 DNA: TGCGCCAGCTCAGGGGTCGCTAACTATGGCTACACCTTC
D gene: NA; clone size: once; J gene: TRBJ2-3; V gene: TRBV5-1; CDR3 protein: CASSLYGSTDTQYF; CDR3 DNA: TGCGCCAGCAGCTTGTACGGGAGCACAGATACGCAGTATTTT
D gene: NA; clone size: few; J gene: TRBJ1-1; V gene: TRBV25-1; CDR3 protein: CASRRGGEAFF; CDR3 DNA: TGTGCCAGCAGGAGGGGTGGAGAAGCTTTCTTT
D gene: NA; clone size: NA; J gene: TRBJ1-5; V gene: TRBV7-6; CDR3 protein: CASSPSRYQPQHF; CDR3 DNA: TGTGCCAGCAGCCCCAGTCGGTATCAGCCCCAGCATTTT
D gene: TRBD1; clone size: NA; J gene: TRBJ1-5; V gene: TRBV14; CDR3 protein: CASSSRTGSNQPQHF; CDR3 DNA: TGTGCCAGCAGCTCCCGGACAGGCAGCAATCAGCCCCAGCATTTT
D gene: TRBD1; clone size: NA; J gene: TRBJ1-4; V gene: TRBV2; CDR3 protein: CASSDPVGQGFLAF; CDR3 DNA: TGTGCCAGCAGTGATCCGGTGGGACAGGGCTTCCTGGCATTT
D gene: TRBD1; clone size: NA; J gene: TRBJ1-1; V gene: TRBV19; CDR3 protein: CASSSPSDRRDTEAFF; CDR3 DNA: TGTGCCAGTAGTAGCCCCTCGGACAGGAGGGACACTGAAGCTTTCTTT
D gene: NA; clone size: NA; J gene: TRBJ1-2; V gene: TRBV5-1; CDR3 protein: CASSISGRNNYGYTF; CDR3 DNA: TGCGCCAGCAGCATCTCGGGACGCAACAACTATGGCTACACCTTC
D gene: TRBD2; clone size: NA; J gene: TRBJ2-3; V gene: TRBV7-6; CDR3 protein: CASSHRPGREGQGGTDTQYF; CDR3 DNA: TGTGCCAGCAGCCACCGCCCCGGGCGGGAGGGCCAGGGGGGCACAGATACGCAGTATTTT
D gene: TRBD1; clone size: NA; J gene: TRBJ1-1; V gene: TRBV27; CDR3 protein: CASSRLQGGTEAFF; CDR3 DNA: TGTGCCAGCAGTCGGCTCCAGGGGGGCACTGAAGCTTTCTTT
D gene: NA; clone size: NA; J gene: TRBJ1-1; V gene: TRBV12-3/TRBV12-4; CDR3 protein: CASSLVVGTEAFF; CDR3 DNA: TGTGCCAGCAGTTTAGTTGTAGGCACTGAAGCTTTCTTT
D gene: NA; clone size: NA; J gene: TRBJ2-3; V gene: TRBV7-9; CDR3 protein: CASSEDTQYF; CDR3 DNA: TGTGCCAGCAGTGAGGATACGCAGTATTTT
D gene: NA; clone size: NA; J gene: TRBJ2-3; V gene: TRBV7-2; CDR3 protein: CASSLAIPDTQYF; CDR3 DNA: TGTGCCAGCAGCTTAGCAATCCCAGATACGCAGTATTTT
D gene: NA; clone size: once; J gene: TRBJ1-6; V gene: TRBV19; CDR3 protein: CASSRTEGNSPLHF; CDR3 DNA: TGTGCCAGTAGTAGGACAGAAGGGAATTCACCCCTCCACTTT
D gene: TRBD2; clone size: NA; J gene: TRBJ2-3; V gene: TRBV6-5; CDR3 protein: CASTAGTKSTDTQYF; CDR3 DNA: TGTGCCAGCACCGCCGGGACTAAGAGCACAGATACGCAGTATTTT
D gene: NA; clone size: NA; J gene: TRBJ2-7; V gene: TRBV6-1; CDR3 protein: CASSDPRTVYEQYF; CDR3 DNA: TGTGCCAGCAGTGACCCTCGGACAGTCTACGAGCAGTACTTC
D gene: NA; clone size: once; J gene: TRBJ1-1; V gene: TRBV7-9; CDR3 protein: CASSLPNRDNTEAFF; CDR3 DNA: TGTGCCAGCAGCTTGCCAAACAGGGACAACACTGAAGCTTTCTTT
D gene: NA; clone size: NA; J gene: TRBJ2-5; V gene: TRBV24-1; CDR3 protein: CATSDTARGGETQYF; CDR3 DNA: TGTGCCACCAGTGATACGGCTAGGGGCGGAGAGACCCAGTACTTC
D gene: TRBD1; clone size: NA; J gene: TRBJ1-6; V gene: TRBV6-6; CDR3 protein: CASRTGDNNSPLHF; CDR3 DNA: TGTGCCAGCAGGACAGGGGATAATAATTCACCCCTCCACTTT
D gene: TRBD2; clone size: NA; J gene: TRBJ2-7; V gene: TRBV9; CDR3 protein: CASSVAEGGYEQYF; CDR3 DNA: TGTGCCAGCAGCGTAGCTGAGGGAGGGTACGAGCAGTACTTC
D gene: NA; clone size: NA; J gene: TRBJ2-7; V gene: TRBV13; CDR3 protein: CASTTIWGEQYF; CDR3 DNA: TGTGCCAGCACTACTATCTGGGGGGAGCAGTACTTC
D gene: TRBD1; clone size: NA; J gene: TRBJ1-2; V gene: TRBV28; CDR3 protein: CASSWATGGYGYTF; CDR3 DNA: TGTGCCAGCAGTTGGGCGACAGGGGGCTATGGCTACACCTTC
D gene: TRBD2; clone size: NA; J gene: TRBJ2-3; V gene: TRBV9; CDR3 protein: CASSVGLAGGLGTDTQYF; CDR3 DNA: TGTGCCAGCAGCGTAGGACTAGCGGGGGGGTTAGGCACAGATACGCAGTATTTT
D gene: TRBD1; clone size: NA; J gene: TRBJ2-6; V gene: TRBV13; CDR3 protein: CASSLVGTGRSGANVLTF; CDR3 DNA: TGTGCCAGCAGCTTAGTAGGGACAGGGAGATCTGGGGCCAACGTCCTGACTTTC
D gene: NA; clone size: NA; J gene: TRBJ1-1; V gene: TRBV2; CDR3 protein: CASMRLNTEAFF; CDR3 DNA: TGTGCCAGCATGAGACTGAACACTGAAGCTTTCTTT
D gene: TRBD2; clone size: NA; J gene: TRBJ2-5; V gene: TRBV25-1; CDR3 protein: CASSESGGEETQYF; CDR3 DNA: TGTGCCAGCAGTGAATCGGGAGGGGAAGAGACCCAGTACTTC
D gene: NA; clone size: once; J gene: TRBJ2-2; V gene: TRBV24-1; CDR3 protein: CATSLQGPGELFF; CDR3 DNA: TGTGCCACCAGTCTCCAGGGCCCCGGGGAGCTGTTTTTT
D gene: NA; clone size: NA; J gene: TRBJ2-7; V gene: TRBV29-1; CDR3 protein: CSVESGLPYEQYF; CDR3 DNA: TGCAGCGTTGAAAGTGGGTTACCCTACGAGCAGTACTTC
D gene: TRBD1; clone size: NA; J gene: TRBJ1-5; V gene: TRBV27; CDR3 protein: CASSLDRGSNQPQHF; CDR3 DNA: TGTGCCAGCAGTTTGGACAGGGGTTCGAATCAGCCCCAGCATTTT
D gene: NA; clone size: once; J gene: TRBJ1-2; V gene: TRBV5-4; CDR3 protein: CASSLDVGRGKYGYTF; CDR3 DNA: TGTGCCAGCAGTTTGGATGTCGGGAGAGGAAAGTATGGCTACACCTTC
D gene: TRBD2; clone size: NA; J gene: TRBJ2-5; V gene: TRBV27; CDR3 protein: CASGRGRGETQYF; CDR3 DNA: TGTGCCAGCGGGCGGGGGAGGGGAGAGACCCAGTACTTC
D gene: NA; clone size: NA; J gene: TRBJ1-3; V gene: TRBV2; CDR3 protein: CASTKGLSGNTIYF; CDR3 DNA: TGTGCCAGCACCAAGGGATTGTCTGGAAACACCATATATTTT
D gene: TRBD2; clone size: NA; J gene: TRBJ2-5; V gene: TRBV3-1/TRBV3-2; CDR3 protein: CASSQRPSGIQETQYF; CDR3 DNA: TGTGCCAGCAGCCAGCGGCCTAGCGGGATACAAGAGACCCAGTACTTC